This entry is about one T cell receptor (beta chain). The table came from immunoSEQ multiplex PCR; TCRdb's copy has only in-frame clones and leaves some out. The data contain some 370,000 clones, around 90% of them singletons. This sample is drawn from a study of blood T cell repertoires in COVID-19. Between the trimmed V and J ends, which lost 1 base and 2 bases, there was a span of 9 bases. The germline V gene has CDR1 SGHAT and CDR2 FQNNGV. The CDR3 is made up of 14 amino acids. The clonotype originates from a young man with active or convalescent COVID-19. The sample taken for sequencing was peripheral blood. The V call is TRBV11-2, the J call TRBJ2-7, with D possibly TRBD2 on 6 matching bases. The CDR3 here is CASSLAGDAYEQYF. In DNA, the CDR3 is TGTGCCAGCAGCTTAGCGGGGGACGCCTACGAGCAGTACTTC. Looking up the rest from reference TRBV11-2 and TRBJ2-7 gives the full variable domain: EAGVAQSPRYKIIEKRQSVAFWCNPISGHATLYWYQQILGQGPKLLIQFQNNGVVDDSQLPKDRFSAERLKGVDSTLKIQPAKLEDSAVYLCASSLAGDAYEQYFGPGTRLTVT.